This T cell receptor (beta chain) comes out of a study of T-cell memory formation after mild COVID-19. TCRdb re-derived calls from the 5' RACE reads in MiXCR, one entry per CDR3 protein. The sample contains fewer than 500,000 distinct CDR3 sequences, around 27% of which appear only once. The V and J ends lost 0 bases and 0 bases, in that order; junction bases with no gene match: 7. The CDR3 covers 18 residues. The V gene's germline CDR1 is SGHTA and CDR2 FQGNSA. Sequencing used PBMCs or a T cell subset sorted from them (not recorded which). The sequence was obtained from an adult woman who had mild COVID-19 (a few samples of this study predate the infection). Cell type and time point are not known. The genes are TRBV7-2 and TRBJ2-3, with 9 bases matching TRBD2. CDR3 bases: TGTGCCAGCAGCTTAGCCGGGCTAGCGGGAACTAGCACAGATACGCAGTATTTT. Protein sequence: CASSLAGLAGTSTDTQYF.